The next 25 T cell receptor beta chains were all read from a single sample in a study of blood T cell repertoires in COVID-19. Only in-frame clones appear in the TCRdb table, and some are missing; sequencing was by immunoSEQ multiplex PCR. The data hold approximately 180,000 clones, with more than 80% observed a single time. The sequenced material came from peripheral blood. These receptors originate from a woman over 75 with COVID-19, enrolled during active disease.

V gene TRBV5-1 combines with J gene TRBJ2-2, with 7 positions matching TRBD1. V shed 0 bases, J shed 2 bases, and the junction held 1 base outside the gene matches. The CDR3 covers 15 residues. Per the germline V gene, CDR1 is SGHRS and CDR2 is YFSETQ. CDR3 in amino acids: CASSLGQGNTGELFF. The CDR3 bases are TGCGCCAGCAGCTTGGGACAGGGAAACACCGGGGAGCTGTTTTTT.

The chain links TRBV7-2 to TRBJ2-5; TRBD2 agrees at 8 bases. CDR1 SGHTA and CDR2 FQGNSA come from the germline V gene. This CDR3 is built from 16 residues. Losses at the gene ends were 5 bases for V and 5 bases for J; bases not matched to a gene: 13. The CDR3 DNA reads as TGTGCCAGCAGCCCCCCGGGAAGCGGGAGAGGGGAGACCCAGTACTTC. It translates to CASSPPGSGRGETQYF.

The chain couples TRBV18 to TRBJ2-7, with D possibly matching TRBD2 (5 bases). The CDR3 extends over 14 amino acids. Trimming took 3 bases from V and 0 from J, leaving 9 bases between them. Germline CDR1 reads KGHSH; CDR2 reads LQKENI. CDR3: CASSPQRISYEQYF. The CDR3 DNA follows: TGTGCCAGCTCACCCCAGCGGATCTCCTACGAGCAGTACTTC.

This clone has at least ten counts. This chain uses TRBV2 with TRBJ2-7; TRBD1 matches 10 bases. This CDR3 has 14 residues. The junction had 6 bases not matched to a gene; V was cut back by 4 bases and J by 6 bases. Germline V gene data show CDR1 as SNHLY and CDR2 as FYNNEI. The CDR3 is CASSGWDRGVEQYF. In DNA, the CDR3 is TGTGCCAGCAGTGGGTGGGACAGGGGAGTCGAGCAGTACTTC.

J is TRBJ2-5 and V is TRBV6-1; no clear D gene. Germline CDR1 MNHNS, CDR2 SASEGT. There are 15 residues in the CDR3. V was pared by 3 bases and J by 4 bases, with 15 bases between. The CDR3 spells CASSEATAARETQYF. The CDR3, as DNA: TGTGCCAGCAGTGAGGCCACAGCAGCCCGAGAGACCCAGTACTTC.

The chain employs TRBV25-1 and TRBJ1-6; 11 nucleotides agree with TRBD1. Trimming removed 3 bases from V and 8 bases from J; junction bases left unmatched: 3. There are 15 residues in the CDR3. Per the germline V gene, CDR1 is MGHDK and CDR2 is SYGVNS. The CDR3 loop reads CASSDWDRGDSPLHF. DNA of the CDR3: TGTGCCAGCAGTGATTGGGACAGGGGGGATTCACCCCTCCACTTT.

The rearrangement joins TRBV7-2 to TRBJ2-1, with TRBD1 matching 11 bases. The germline V gene has CDR1 SGHTA and CDR2 FQGNSA. The V and J ends lost 4 bases and 7 bases, in that order; junction bases with no gene match: 6. This CDR3 region has 15 residues. The CDR3 coding sequence is TGTGCCAGCAGCTGGGACAGGGGGTCAGAAAATGAGCAGTTCTTC. Translation gives CASSWDRGSENEQFF.

The chain employs TRBV6-5 and TRBJ2-7; weak D call: TRBD2 (5 bases). Trimming cost V 10 bases and J 3 bases, with 16 bases left between them. This CDR3 spans 13 amino acids. From germline, CDR1 is MNHEY and CDR2 SVGAGI. Written as DNA, the CDR3 is TGTGCCACCCGGGGTGGGAGCGTCTACGAGCAGTACTTC. Its protein product is CATRGGSVYEQYF.

Many counts were recorded for this clone. The CDR3 here is CASSEVQGESYEQYF. The CDR3 DNA sequence: TGTGCCAGCAGTGAAGTTCAGGGGGAATCCTACGAGCAGTACTTC. V usage is TRBV6-1 and J usage is TRBJ2-7, with 7 nucleotides matching TRBD1. This CDR3 region has 15 residues. Germline V gives CDR1 MNHNS, CDR2 SASEGT. The V segment lost 1 base and the J segment 1 base; nucleotides outside the gene matches: 4.

This clone was recorded once. The chain uses TRBV4-1 and TRBJ1-5, with D uncertain. From germline, CDR1 is MGHRA and CDR2 YSYEKL. Between the trimmed V and J ends, which lost 0 bases and 5 bases, there was a span of 11 bases. CDR3 size: 15 residues. The CDR3 DNA reads as TGCGCCAGCAGCCAAGATCAGGCACAGTATCAGCCCCAGCATTTT. Translated: CASSQDQAQYQPQHF.

V usage is TRBV11-2 and J usage is TRBJ1-1, with TRBD1 matching over 8 bases. Germline V gene data show CDR1 as SGHAT and CDR2 as FQNNGV. Trimming took 0 bases from V and 5 from J; bases not matched to a gene: 5. The CDR3 runs 15 residues. CDR3 DNA: TGTGCCAGCAGCTTAGATCAGGGGGCAAAGACTGAAGCTTTCTTT. Its translation is CASSLDQGAKTEAFF.

V and J are TRBV4-3 and TRBJ2-3; TRBD2 agrees at 8 bases. The ends lost 0 bases at V and 3 bases at J; junction bases unmatched: 17. The CDR3 has 20 amino acids. Per germline, CDR1 LGHNA and CDR2 YSLEER. In nucleotides, the CDR3 is TGCGCCAGCAGCCAAGAATGGGGGACGGGGGGGTATTTTGGAACAGATACGCAGTATTTT. Protein product: CASSQEWGTGGYFGTDTQYF.

This clone was seen once. The chain recombines TRBV3-1 (or the pseudogene TRBV3-2) with TRBJ1-3; D not certain. The CDR3 totals 13 residues. Germline V gene data show CDR1 as LGHDT and CDR2 as YNNKEL (reference sequence). Trimming pared 3 bases from V and 4 bases from J, leaving 7 bases between. The CDR3 DNA sequence: TGTGCCAGCAGCCAGGGAGCGGGAAACACCATATATTTT. It translates to CASSQGAGNTIYF.

This rearrangement joins TRBV18 to TRBJ2-7, with 7 bases aligning to TRBD2. The CDR3 has 13 amino acids. The V gene's germline CDR1 is KGHSH and CDR2 LQKENI. V shed 6 bases, J shed 6 bases, and the junction held 8 bases outside the gene matches. The CDR3 region is CASSRETRSEQYF. DNA of the CDR3: TGTGCCAGCTCGCGGGAGACCCGGAGCGAGCAGTACTTC.

In its sample, this clone was seen a few times. The chain uses TRBV28 and TRBJ2-2; TRBD2 matches 7 bases. The CDR3 covers 16 residues. The germline CDR1 and CDR2 sequences are MDHEN and SYDVKM. Trimming took 1 base from V and 0 from J; bases not matched to a gene: 2. The CDR3 loop reads CASSLFSGANTGELFF. The CDR3 nucleotides read TGTGCCAGCAGTTTATTCAGCGGGGCGAACACCGGGGAGCTGTTTTTT.

The chain uses TRBV19 and TRBJ2-3, with 12 bases lining up with TRBD2. V shed 5 bases, J shed 2 bases, and the junction held 5 bases outside the gene matches. Germline V gene data show CDR1 as LNHDA and CDR2 as SQIVND (reference sequence). CDR3 length: 16 amino acids. CDR3 protein: CASSELAGGSTDTQYF. CDR3 sequence (DNA): TGTGCCAGTAGTGAACTAGCGGGGGGTTCCACAGATACGCAGTATTTT.

The chain combines TRBV12-5 with TRBJ1-5; D is unresolved. The CDR3 contains 13 residues. Germline lookup yields CDR1 LGHNT and CDR2 FRNRAP. V lost 3 bases, J lost 6 bases, and 9 bases lay in between. CDR3 sequence: CASGFEVGQPQHF. The DNA of the CDR3 is TGTGCTAGTGGTTTTGAGGTGGGTCAGCCCCAGCATTTT.

This chain links TRBV29-1 with TRBJ2-3, with 7 bases fitting TRBD2. The germline gives CDR1 SQVTM, CDR2 ANQGSEA. The CDR3 runs to 14 residues. Unmatched junction bases numbered 1, after V lost 1 base and J lost 0 bases. The CDR3 DNA sequence: TGCAGCGTTGAAGTGGGAGGGAGCACAGATACGCAGTATTTT. Protein product: CSVEVGGSTDTQYF.

This clone has a single count. The chain uses TRBV6-6 and TRBJ2-2; weak D call: TRBD2 (5 bases). From germline, CDR1 is MNHNY and CDR2 SVGAGI (reference sequence). V was clipped by 3 bases and J by 7 bases, with 12 bases between them. The CDR3 covers 14 residues. The CDR3 here is CASSYSQRIGELFF. In nucleotides, the CDR3 is TGTGCCAGCAGTTATTCCCAGCGGATCGGGGAGCTGTTTTTT.

The chain combines TRBV6-1 with TRBJ1-2, with D hard to call. With 0 bases removed from V and 5 bases from J, the gap between germline ends came to 7 bases. In germline, CDR1 is MNHNS, CDR2 SASEGT. This CDR3 contains 13 residues. The CDR3 DNA is TGTGCCAGCAGTGAAGCTGGGCTGTATGGCTACACCTTC. Translated: CASSEAGLYGYTF.

The V and J genes are TRBV5-8 and TRBJ1-4, with 10 nucleotides matching TRBD1. CDR3 size: 16 residues. Germline V lookup: CDR1 SGHTS, CDR2 YDEGEE. V lost 1 base to trimming and J lost 6 bases; unmatched junction nucleotides: 6. The CDR3: CASSLRSGTGDEKLFF. The CDR3 region has the DNA TGTGCCAGCAGCTTGAGATCCGGGACAGGGGATGAAAAACTGTTTTTT.

The gene calls are TRBV16 and TRBJ1-2; D is possibly TRBD1 (6 bases). The CDR3 extends over 15 amino acids. Trimming took off 2 bases at V and 4 bases at J, with 14 bases between the two ends. The germline gives CDR1 KGHSY, CDR2 FQNENV. Here the CDR3 DNA reads TGTGCCAGCAGCCAAGTCGCAGGGGCGGCCTATGGCTACACCTTC. This gives the protein CASSQVAGAAYGYTF.

The chain recombines TRBV6-5 with TRBJ1-5; D is ambiguous. V was pared by 10 bases and J by 0 bases, with 10 bases between. The CDR3 runs 13 residues. The germline V gene encodes CDR1 MNHEY and CDR2 SVGAGI. The CDR3, as DNA: TGTGCCATTGCGGGGTATAGCAATCAGCCCCAGCATTTT. Amino acid sequence: CAIAGYSNQPQHF.

The chain couples TRBV24-1 to TRBJ2-3; a possible D gene is TRBD1 (6 bases). This CDR3 comprises 13 residues. CDR1 and CDR2 from the germline V gene are KGHDR and SFDVKD. Trimming took off 5 bases at V and 10 bases at J, with 15 bases between the two ends. The CDR3 DNA sequence: TGTGCCACCAGTGTCGCAGGGGATGTAGCGCAGTATTTT. Amino acids: CATSVAGDVAQYF.

CDR3 residues: CASSDVTRDGEQFF. For the CDR3, the DNA is TGTGCCAGCAGTGACGTGACTAGGGATGGAGAGCAGTTCTTC. The rearrangement uses TRBV6-2 or TRBV6-3 and TRBJ2-1; weak D call: TRBD2 (6 bases). Germline-derived CDR1 and CDR2 are MNHEY and SVGEGT. V was trimmed by 5 bases and J by 10 bases, leaving 18 bases between them. The CDR3 is made up of 14 amino acids.